This T cell receptor (beta chain) comes out of a study of identical twins. Whole-study findings and limits: The study based its conclusions on cross-sectional statistical analysis and did not follow the same donors.

Per the germline V gene, CDR1 is MGHRA and CDR2 is YSYEKL. The CDR3 totals 13 residues. The authors used template switching to add a universal primer site and gave cDNA unique molecular identifiers. TCRdb analysed the 5' RACE reads with MiXCR anew, one entry per CDR3 protein. The table records roughly 630,000 distinct CDR3 sequences, around 7.4% of them present only once. Comments on this clonotype: Its specificity is unknown. One junction end disagrees with the germline gene, perhaps due to a read error.

These data were also filed under a second study, of yellow fever vaccine responses in identical twins.

The source is a woman younger than 30 in good health. Source material: PBMCs. V is TRBV4-1 and J is TRBJ2-6; tentatively, D is TRBD1 (5 bases). Here the CDR3 DNA reads TGCGCCAGCAGCCCCTCTGGGGCCTACGTCCTGACTTTC. It specifies CASSPSGAYVLTF.